The 21 T cell receptor beta chains below all came from one sample that was sequenced in a study of cytomegalovirus exposure and HLA in healthy donors. Use of 60 Vbeta and 13 Jbeta primers characterized the PCR. Sequencing used immunoSEQ multiplex PCR; TCRdb keeps in-frame clones, though not all of them. This sample has about 160,000 clones; roughly 78% occur once, and the top ten carry 2.1%. Input material: PBMCs. The receptors stem from a man in his forties in good health and CMV-seronegative.

V is TRBV28 and J is TRBJ1-2; tentatively, D is TRBD1 (5 bases). The CDR3 spans 13 residues. Trimming stripped 6 bases from V and 6 bases from J, with 14 bases between. The germline CDR1 and CDR2 sequences are MDHEN and SYDVKM. The CDR3 region has the DNA TGTGCCAGCAGGACAGCCCGGGAGAATGGCTACACCTTC. Residues: CASRTARENGYTF.

The chain joins TRBV6-1 to TRBJ1-2, with a weak D call TRBD1 (5 bases). This CDR3 is built from 12 residues. Trimming cost V 2 bases and J 8 bases, with 9 bases left between them. The V gene's germline CDR1 is MNHNS and CDR2 SASEGT. The CDR3 protein is CASSEQGTGYTF. Written as DNA, the CDR3 is TGTGCCAGCAGTGAACAGGGTACAGGCTACACCTTC.

This clone was seen once. The gene calls are TRBV10-2 and TRBJ2-4; TRBD2 might be the D (5 bases). Germline CDR1 and CDR2: WSHSY and SAAADI. The CDR3 extends over 12 amino acids. V was shortened by 11 bases and J by 5 bases, with 13 bases between the two germline ends. In DNA, the CDR3 is TGCGCCTCGAGGGTGGGCGAAAACATTCAGTACTTC. Translating gives CASRVGENIQYF.

The J gene is TRBJ1-2, the V gene TRBV30; TRBD1 is a possible D gene (5 bases). This CDR3 contains 14 residues. V lost 1 base and J lost 8, with 17 bases in between. The germline gives CDR1 GTSNPN, CDR2 SVGIG (reference sequence). The CDR3 DNA reads as TGTGCCTGGAGTGCACCCCCCGGGGGAGGCGGCTACACCTTC. This gives the protein CAWSAPPGGGGYTF. The full variable domain, completed using reference TRBV30 and TRBJ1-2, is SQTIHQWPATLVQPVGSPLSLECTVEGTSNPNLYWYRQAAGRGLQLLFYSVGIGQISSEVPQNLSASRPQDRQFILSSKKLLLSDSGFYLCAWSAPPGGGGYTFGSGTRLTVV.

The V call is TRBV28, the J call TRBJ1-2; 9 bases fit TRBD1. Trimming removed 3 bases from V and 4 bases from J; junction bases left unmatched: 9. Per germline, CDR1 MDHEN and CDR2 SYDVKM. This CDR3 has 16 amino acids. The CDR3 sequence: CASSFPDRGRSYGYTF. CDR3 DNA sequence: TGTGCCAGCAGTTTTCCTGACAGGGGGAGGTCCTATGGCTACACCTTC.

The V and J genes are TRBV11-2 and TRBJ2-4; 8 bases match TRBD1. The CDR3 totals 15 residues. The germline V gene encodes CDR1 SGHAT and CDR2 FQNNGV. After removal of 5 bases from V and 12 bases from J, the junction contained 15 bases not matched to a gene. CDR3 bases: TGTGCCAGCAGCCCCACGGGGACAGGCAGGGGCAGTCAGTACTTC. It codes for CASSPTGTGRGSQYF.

V usage is TRBV27 and J usage is TRBJ2-1, with TRBD2 matching over 7 bases. Losses at the gene ends were 6 bases for V and 7 bases for J; bases not matched to a gene: 9. CDR1 and CDR2 from the germline V gene are MNHEY and SMNVEV (reference sequence). The CDR3 covers 14 residues. CDR3 residues: CASRGAGPVNEQFF. CDR3 coding DNA: TGTGCCAGCAGGGGAGCGGGACCGGTGAATGAGCAGTTCTTC.

The CDR3 sequence is CASSLGLRSYEQYF. The CDR3 DNA follows: TGTGCCAGCAGCTTGGGATTGAGGTCCTACGAGCAGTACTTC. The chain employs TRBV5-5 and TRBJ2-7; D gene unclear. Germline V gene sequence: CDR1 SGHKS, CDR2 YYEKEE (reference sequence). The V end lost 0 bases, the J end lost 1 base, and 8 bases lay between the germline ends. This CDR3 spans 14 amino acids.

The V and J genes are TRBV27 and TRBJ2-3, with D uncertain. This CDR3 contains 16 residues. In germline, CDR1 is MNHEY, CDR2 SMNVEV (reference sequence). Trimming removed 2 bases from V and 3 bases from J, with 15 bases in between. The CDR3 loop is CASSLNTAFFTDTQYF. CDR3 in DNA: TGTGCCAGCAGTTTAAATACAGCTTTTTTTACAGATACGCAGTATTTT.

This chain links TRBV5-1 with TRBJ2-7; possible D gene TRBD1, 6 bases. With 5 bases removed from V and 1 base from J, the gap between germline ends came to 13 bases. Germline CDR1 is SGHRS and CDR2 is YFSETQ. This CDR3 region has 14 residues. The CDR3 coding sequence is TGCGCCAGCAGTTCCGGGACATCATCCTACGAGCAGTACTTC. This codes for CASSSGTSSYEQYF. Using reference TRBV5-1 and TRBJ2-7 for the parts outside the CDR3, the full variable domain is KAGVTQTPRYLIKTRGQQVTLSCSPISGHRSVSWYQQTPGQGLQFLFEYFSETQRNKGNFPGRFSGRQFSNSRSEMNVSTLELGDSALYLCASSSGTSSYEQYFGPGTRLTVT.

As to this clone: The junction shows a germline mismatch at one end, possibly a read error. The chain uses TRBV7-9 and TRBJ1-1; 11 nucleotides match TRBD1. This CDR3 has 16 residues. Germline assignment: CDR1 SEHNR and CDR2 FQNEAQ (reference sequence). The CDR3 DNA follows: TGTTCCAGCAGCCAGGACAGGGGGCGAGGGAACACTGAAGCTTTCTTT. Translated: CSSSQDRGRGNTEAFF.

This clone was counted a single time. The J gene is TRBJ2-3, the V gene TRBV10-3, with 11 bases matching TRBD1. This CDR3 region has 16 residues. The germline V gene has CDR1 ENHRY and CDR2 SYGVKD. Trimming cost V 0 bases and J 3 bases; bases outside gene matches: 2. This CDR3 is CAISESGQGATDTQYF. DNA for the CDR3: TGTGCCATCAGTGAGTCAGGACAGGGGGCAACAGATACGCAGTATTTT.

The chain is built from TRBV2 and TRBJ2-7; D might be TRBD2 (6 bases). CDR1 is SNHLY and CDR2 is FYNNEI in the germline V gene. V dropped 3 bases and J dropped 5 bases, with 17 bases sitting between them. There are 15 residues in the CDR3. CDR3 in amino acids: CASSDLQEGINEQYF. In DNA, the CDR3 is TGTGCCAGCAGTGATCTTCAGGAGGGTATCAACGAGCAGTACTTC.

This clone was recorded a few times. The chain links TRBV25-1 to TRBJ1-2, with D uncertain. The CDR3 runs to 14 residues. The germline V and J ends were trimmed by 3 bases and 8 bases, with 16 bases remaining between them. Germline V lookup: CDR1 MGHDK, CDR2 SYGVNS. The CDR3 loop reads CASSDKMDSPGYTF. For the CDR3, the DNA is TGTGCCAGCAGTGATAAGATGGACTCCCCGGGCTACACCTTC.

The V and J genes are TRBV2 and TRBJ2-7; TRBD2 aligns across 7 bases. The CDR3 runs 15 residues. The germline V gene encodes CDR1 SNHLY and CDR2 FYNNEI. The V gene end was trimmed by 0 bases and the J gene end by 3 bases; junction bases not matched to a gene: 5. The chain's CDR3 is CASSEAGGRGYEQYF. CDR3 DNA: TGTGCCAGCAGTGAAGCGGGGGGGAGGGGCTACGAGCAGTACTTC.

V usage is TRBV28 and J usage is TRBJ1-4, with D perhaps TRBD1 (6 bases). Between the trimmed V and J ends, which lost 2 bases and 13 bases, there was a span of 11 bases. The CDR3 has 12 residues. Germline CDR1 MDHEN, CDR2 SYDVKM. DNA for the CDR3: TGTGCCAGCAGTTTAGCAACAGGGCCACTGTTTTTT. Its protein product is CASSLATGPLFF.

The chain couples TRBV5-1 to TRBJ2-4; TRBD2 matches at 9 bases. This CDR3 comprises 19 residues. Germline V gives CDR1 SGHRS, CDR2 YFSETQ. V shed 0 bases, J shed 0 bases, and the junction held 10 bases outside the gene matches. This CDR3 reads CASSLEGGRAVVAKNIQYF. CDR3 in DNA: TGCGCCAGCAGCTTGGAGGGCGGGAGGGCTGTGGTAGCCAAAAACATTCAGTACTTC.

V is TRBV28 and J is TRBJ2-7; 9 bases are shared with TRBD1. CDR3 length: 15 amino acids. Germline values: CDR1 MDHEN, CDR2 SYDVKM. Germline trimming cut 7 bases from V and 2 bases from J; bases unmatched to any gene: 9. The CDR3 is CASNPRDREAYEQYF. CDR3 nucleotides: TGTGCCAGCAACCCGCGGGACAGGGAGGCCTACGAGCAGTACTTC. Looking up the rest from reference TRBV28 and TRBJ2-7 gives the full variable domain: DVKVTQSSRYLVKRTGEKVFLECVQDMDHENMFWYRQDPGLGLRLIYFSYDVKMKEKGDIPEGYSVSREKKERFSLILESASTNQTSMYLCASNPRDREAYEQYFGPGTRLTVT.

The sample holds one count of this clone. The chain employs TRBV19 and TRBJ2-1, with TRBD2 identical over 9 bases. The J segment lost 6 bases and the V segment lost 5 bases, leaving 14 bases of the junction unmatched. Germline loops: CDR1 LNHDA, CDR2 SQIVND (reference sequence). CDR3 length equals 17 residues. For the CDR3, the DNA is TGTGCCAGTAGTGGTCGGGGACTAGCAGTTCGAATCAATGAGCAGTTCTTC. This gives the protein CASSGRGLAVRINEQFF.

This CDR3 is CASTSTGSTDTQYF. Here the CDR3 DNA reads TGTGCCAGCACTTCGACAGGGTCGACAGATACGCAGTATTTT. The chain joins TRBV2 to TRBJ2-3; 7 bases match TRBD1. Germline values: CDR1 SNHLY, CDR2 FYNNEI. V was clipped by 7 bases and J by 3 bases; unmatched bases: 7. The CDR3 contains 14 residues.

This chain connects TRBV30 to TRBJ2-2, with D possibly matching TRBD1 (7 bases). The CDR3 extends over 13 amino acids. Germline V gene lookup returns CDR1 GTSNPN and CDR2 SVGIG (reference sequence). Trimming pared 3 bases from V and 4 bases from J, leaving 9 bases between. CDR3 loop: CAWRQGGTGELFF. In nucleotides, the CDR3 is TGTGCCTGGAGGCAGGGGGGCACCGGGGAGCTGTTTTTT.